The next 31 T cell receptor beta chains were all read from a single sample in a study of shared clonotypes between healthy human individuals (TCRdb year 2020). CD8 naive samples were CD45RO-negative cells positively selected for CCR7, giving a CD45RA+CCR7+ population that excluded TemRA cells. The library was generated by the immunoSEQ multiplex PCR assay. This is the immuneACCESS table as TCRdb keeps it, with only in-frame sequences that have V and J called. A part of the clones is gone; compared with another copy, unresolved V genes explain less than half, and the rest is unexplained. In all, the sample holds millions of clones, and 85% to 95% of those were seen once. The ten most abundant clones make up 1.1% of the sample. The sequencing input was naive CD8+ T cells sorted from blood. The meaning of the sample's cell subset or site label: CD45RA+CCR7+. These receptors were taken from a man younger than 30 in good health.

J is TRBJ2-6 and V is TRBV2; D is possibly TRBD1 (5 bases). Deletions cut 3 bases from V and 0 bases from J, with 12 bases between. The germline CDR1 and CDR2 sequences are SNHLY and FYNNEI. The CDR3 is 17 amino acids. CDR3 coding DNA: TGTGCCAGCAGTGAGGGCAGGGCGAGCTCTGGGGCCAACGTCCTGACTTTC. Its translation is CASSEGRASSGANVLTF.

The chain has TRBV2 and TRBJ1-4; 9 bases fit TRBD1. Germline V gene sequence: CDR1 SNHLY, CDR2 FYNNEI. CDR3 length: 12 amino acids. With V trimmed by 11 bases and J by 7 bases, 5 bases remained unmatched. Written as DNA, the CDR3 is TGTGCCGGACAGGGGATCGCTGAAAAACTGTTTTTT. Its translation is CAGQGIAEKLFF. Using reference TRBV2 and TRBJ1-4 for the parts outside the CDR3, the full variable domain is EPEVTQTPSHQVTQMGQEVILRCVPISNHLYFYWYRQILGQKVEFLVSFYNNEISEKSEIFDDQFSVERPDGSNFTLKIRSTKLEDSAMYFCAGQGIAEKLFFGSGTQLSVL.

CDR3 sequence: CASTTLAGGETQYF. The CDR3 DNA reads TGTGCCAGCACAACACTAGCGGGGGGAGAGACCCAGTACTTC. V gene TRBV2 combines with J gene TRBJ2-5; 12 bases are shared with TRBD2. The V gene end was trimmed by 7 bases and the J gene end by 4 bases; junction bases not matched to a gene: 4. The V gene's germline CDR1 is SNHLY and CDR2 FYNNEI. This CDR3 is 14 amino acids long.

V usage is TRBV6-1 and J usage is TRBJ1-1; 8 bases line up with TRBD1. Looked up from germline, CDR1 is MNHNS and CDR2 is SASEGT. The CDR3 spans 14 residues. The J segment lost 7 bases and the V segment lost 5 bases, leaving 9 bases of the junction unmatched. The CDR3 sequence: CASSTRQGMVEAFF. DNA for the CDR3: TGTGCCAGCAGTACCCGACAGGGGATGGTTGAAGCTTTCTTT.

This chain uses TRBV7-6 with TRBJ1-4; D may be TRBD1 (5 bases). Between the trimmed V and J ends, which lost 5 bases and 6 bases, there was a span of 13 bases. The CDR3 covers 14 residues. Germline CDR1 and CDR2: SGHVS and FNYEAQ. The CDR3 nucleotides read TGTGCCAGCAGCCAGGGAAAAAAGGATGAAAAACTGTTTTTT. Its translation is CASSQGKKDEKLFF.

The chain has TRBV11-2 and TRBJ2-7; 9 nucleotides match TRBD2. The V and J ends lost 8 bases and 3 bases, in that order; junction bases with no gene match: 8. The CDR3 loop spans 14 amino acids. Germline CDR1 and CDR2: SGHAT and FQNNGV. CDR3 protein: CASCLAGPLYEQYF. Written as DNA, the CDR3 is TGTGCCAGCTGTCTAGCGGGGCCCCTCTACGAGCAGTACTTC.

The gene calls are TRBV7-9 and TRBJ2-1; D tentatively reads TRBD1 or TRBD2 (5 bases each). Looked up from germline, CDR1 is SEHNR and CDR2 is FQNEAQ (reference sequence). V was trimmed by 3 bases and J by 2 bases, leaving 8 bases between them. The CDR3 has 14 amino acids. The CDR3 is CASSFLGAYNEQFF. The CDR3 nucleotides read TGTGCCAGCAGCTTTCTGGGGGCCTACAATGAGCAGTTCTTC. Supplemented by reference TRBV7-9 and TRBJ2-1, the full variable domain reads DTGVSQNPRHKITKRGQNVTFRCDPISEHNRLYWYRQTLGQGPEFLTYFQNEAQLEKSRLLSDRFSAERPKGSFSTLEIQRTEQGDSAMYLCASSFLGAYNEQFFGPGTRLTVL.

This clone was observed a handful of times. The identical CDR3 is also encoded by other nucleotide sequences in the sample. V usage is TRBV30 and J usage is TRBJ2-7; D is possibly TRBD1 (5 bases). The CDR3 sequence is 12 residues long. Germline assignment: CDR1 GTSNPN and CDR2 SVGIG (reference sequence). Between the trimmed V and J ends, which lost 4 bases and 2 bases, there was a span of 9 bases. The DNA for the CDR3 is TGTGCCTGGACCCAGGGAACCTACGAGCAGTACTTC. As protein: CAWTQGTYEQYF.

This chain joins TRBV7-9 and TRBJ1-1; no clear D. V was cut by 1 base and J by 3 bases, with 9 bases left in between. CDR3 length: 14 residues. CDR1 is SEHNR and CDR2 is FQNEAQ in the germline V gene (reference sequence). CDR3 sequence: CASSLDEGYTEAFF. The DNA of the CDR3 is TGTGCCAGCAGCTTAGACGAGGGCTACACTGAAGCTTTCTTT.

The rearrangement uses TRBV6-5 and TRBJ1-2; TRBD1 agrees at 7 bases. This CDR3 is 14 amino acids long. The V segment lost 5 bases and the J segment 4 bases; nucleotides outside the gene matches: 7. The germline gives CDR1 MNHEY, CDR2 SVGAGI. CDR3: CASSLTGRAYGYTF. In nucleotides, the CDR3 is TGTGCCAGCAGTCTGACAGGGCGAGCCTATGGCTACACCTTC.

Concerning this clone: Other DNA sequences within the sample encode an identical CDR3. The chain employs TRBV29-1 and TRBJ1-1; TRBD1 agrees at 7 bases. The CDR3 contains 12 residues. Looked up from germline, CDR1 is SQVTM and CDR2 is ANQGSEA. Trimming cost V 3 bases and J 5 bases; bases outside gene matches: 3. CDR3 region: CSVDRGGTEAFF. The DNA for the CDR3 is TGCAGCGTTGACAGGGGGGGGACTGAAGCTTTCTTT.

CDR3 region: CASSQVSVREQFF. DNA of the CDR3: TGCGCCAGCAGCCAAGTTTCCGTTAGGGAGCAGTTCTTC. The V and J genes are TRBV4-1 and TRBJ2-1; D is undetermined. V was trimmed by 1 base and J by 10 bases, leaving 11 bases between them. The CDR3 has 13 amino acids. Germline lookup yields CDR1 MGHRA and CDR2 YSYEKL.

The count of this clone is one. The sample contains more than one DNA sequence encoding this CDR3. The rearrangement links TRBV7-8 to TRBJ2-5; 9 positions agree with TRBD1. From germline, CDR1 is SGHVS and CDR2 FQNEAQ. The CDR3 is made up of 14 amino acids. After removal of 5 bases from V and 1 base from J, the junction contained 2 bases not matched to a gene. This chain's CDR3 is CASSRTGAQETQYF. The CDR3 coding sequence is TGTGCCAGCAGCCGGACAGGGGCCCAAGAGACCCAGTACTTC. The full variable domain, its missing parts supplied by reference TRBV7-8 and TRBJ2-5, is GAGVSQSPRYKVAKRGQDVALRCDPISGHVSLFWYQQALGQGPEFLTYFQNEAQLDKSGLPSDRFFAERPEGSVSTLKIQRTQQEDSAVYLCASSRTGAQETQYFGPGTRLLVL.

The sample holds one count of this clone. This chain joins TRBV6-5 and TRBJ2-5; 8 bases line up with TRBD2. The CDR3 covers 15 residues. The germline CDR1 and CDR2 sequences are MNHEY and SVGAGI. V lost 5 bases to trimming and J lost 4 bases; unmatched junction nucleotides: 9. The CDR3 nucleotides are TGTGCCAGCAGTATAGCACTAGCGGATATAGAGACCCAGTACTTC. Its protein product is CASSIALADIETQYF.

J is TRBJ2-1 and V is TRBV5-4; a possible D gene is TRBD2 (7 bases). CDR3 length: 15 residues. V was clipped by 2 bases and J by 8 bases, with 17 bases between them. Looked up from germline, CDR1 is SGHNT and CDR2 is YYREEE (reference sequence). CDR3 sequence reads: CASSFSGGPLHEQFF. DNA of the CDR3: TGTGCCAGCAGCTTTTCCGGGGGGCCCTTGCATGAGCAGTTCTTC.

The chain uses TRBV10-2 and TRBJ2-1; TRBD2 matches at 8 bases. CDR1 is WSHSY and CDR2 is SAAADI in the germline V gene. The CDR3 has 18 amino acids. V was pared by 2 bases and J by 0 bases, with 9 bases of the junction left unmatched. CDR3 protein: CASSERASGLSSYNEQFF. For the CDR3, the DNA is TGCGCCAGCAGTGAGAGGGCTAGCGGGCTCAGCTCCTACAATGAGCAGTTCTTC.

CDR3 nucleotides: TGTGCCAGCAGCTCGCGGGGGACAGAGACCCAGTACTTC. Amino acids: CASSSRGTETQYF. The chain links TRBV11-2 to TRBJ2-5; 7 bases fit TRBD2. In germline, CDR1 is SGHAT, CDR2 FQNNGV. This CDR3 is 13 amino acids long. Losses at the gene ends were 4 bases for V and 4 bases for J; bases not matched to a gene: 3.

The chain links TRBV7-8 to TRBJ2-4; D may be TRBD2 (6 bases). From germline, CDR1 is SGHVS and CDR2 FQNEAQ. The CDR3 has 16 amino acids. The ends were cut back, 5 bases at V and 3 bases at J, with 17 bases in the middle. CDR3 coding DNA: TGTGCCAGCAGCCTCAGGGAGGCTCTAGGCAAAAACATTCAGTACTTC. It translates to CASSLREALGKNIQYF.

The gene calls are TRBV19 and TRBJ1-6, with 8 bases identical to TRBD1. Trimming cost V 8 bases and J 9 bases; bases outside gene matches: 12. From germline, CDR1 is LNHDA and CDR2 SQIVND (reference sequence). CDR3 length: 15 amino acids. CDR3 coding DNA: TGTGCCAGTGAAATATCCGGGACAGGTGGTTCACCCCTCCACTTT. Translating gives CASEISGTGGSPLHF.

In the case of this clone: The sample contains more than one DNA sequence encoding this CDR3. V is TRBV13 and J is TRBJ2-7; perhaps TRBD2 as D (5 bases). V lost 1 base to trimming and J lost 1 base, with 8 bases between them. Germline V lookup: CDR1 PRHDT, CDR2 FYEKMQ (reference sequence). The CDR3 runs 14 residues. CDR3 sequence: CASSLAGNSYEQYF. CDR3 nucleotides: TGTGCCAGCAGCTTAGCCGGGAATTCCTACGAGCAGTACTTC. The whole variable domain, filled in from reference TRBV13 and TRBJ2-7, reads AAGVIQSPRHLIKEKRETATLKCYPIPRHDTVYWYQQGPGQDPQFLISFYEKMQSDKGSIPDRFSAQQFSDYHSELNMSSLELGDSALYFCASSLAGNSYEQYFGPGTRLTVT.

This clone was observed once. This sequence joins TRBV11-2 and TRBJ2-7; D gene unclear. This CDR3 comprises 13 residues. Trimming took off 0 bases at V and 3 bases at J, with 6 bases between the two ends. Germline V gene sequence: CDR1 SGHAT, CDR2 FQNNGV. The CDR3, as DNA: TGTGCCAGCAGCTTAGATATGGGCTACGAGCAGTACTTC. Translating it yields CASSLDMGYEQYF.

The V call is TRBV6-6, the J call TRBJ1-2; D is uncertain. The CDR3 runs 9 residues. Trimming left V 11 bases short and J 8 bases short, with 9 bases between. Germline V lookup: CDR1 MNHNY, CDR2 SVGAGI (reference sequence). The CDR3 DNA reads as TGTGCCGTTGGGGTCGGCTACACCTTC. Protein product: CAVGVGYTF.

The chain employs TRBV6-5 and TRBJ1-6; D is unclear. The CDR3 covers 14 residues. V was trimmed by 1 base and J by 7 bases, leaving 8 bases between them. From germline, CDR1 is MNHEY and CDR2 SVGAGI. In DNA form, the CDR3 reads TGTGCCAGCAGTTACTTCGGCAACAATTCACCCCTCCACTTT. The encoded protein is CASSYFGNNSPLHF.

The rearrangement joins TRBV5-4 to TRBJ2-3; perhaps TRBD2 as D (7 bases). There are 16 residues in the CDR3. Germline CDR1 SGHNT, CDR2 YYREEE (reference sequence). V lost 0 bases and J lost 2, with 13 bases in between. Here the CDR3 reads CASSLDGGRYTDTQYF. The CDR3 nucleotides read TGTGCCAGCAGCTTGGACGGGGGGCGCTACACAGATACGCAGTATTTT.

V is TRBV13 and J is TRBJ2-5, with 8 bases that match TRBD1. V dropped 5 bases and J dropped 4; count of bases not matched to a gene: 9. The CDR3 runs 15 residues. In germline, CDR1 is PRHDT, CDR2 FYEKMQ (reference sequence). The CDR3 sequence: CASSAEDRVLETQYF. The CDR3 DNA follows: TGTGCCAGCAGCGCGGAGGACAGGGTTCTAGAGACCCAGTACTTC.

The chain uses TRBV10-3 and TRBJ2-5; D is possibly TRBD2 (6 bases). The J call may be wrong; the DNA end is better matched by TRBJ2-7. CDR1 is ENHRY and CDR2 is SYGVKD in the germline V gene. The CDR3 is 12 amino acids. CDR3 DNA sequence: TGTGCCACGAGGGACTTTGACTACGAGCAGTACTTC. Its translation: CATRDFDYEQYF.

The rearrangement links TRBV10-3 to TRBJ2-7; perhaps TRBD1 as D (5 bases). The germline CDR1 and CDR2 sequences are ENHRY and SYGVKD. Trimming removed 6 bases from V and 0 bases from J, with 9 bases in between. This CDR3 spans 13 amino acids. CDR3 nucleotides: TGTGCCATCAGGTTTGACAGCTCCTACGAGCAGTACTTC. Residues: CAIRFDSSYEQYF.

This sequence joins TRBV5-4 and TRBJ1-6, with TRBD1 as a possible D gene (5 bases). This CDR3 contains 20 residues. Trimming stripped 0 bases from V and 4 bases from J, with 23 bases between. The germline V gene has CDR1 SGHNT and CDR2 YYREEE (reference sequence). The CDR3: CASSLDRPGNILVYNSPLHF. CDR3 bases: TGTGCCAGCAGCTTGGATCGGCCAGGGAACATCTTGGTTTATAATTCACCCCTCCACTTT.

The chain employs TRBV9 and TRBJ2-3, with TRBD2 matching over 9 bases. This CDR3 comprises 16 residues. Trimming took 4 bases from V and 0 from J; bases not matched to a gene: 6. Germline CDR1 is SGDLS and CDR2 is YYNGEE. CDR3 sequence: CASSPGLAPSTDTQYF. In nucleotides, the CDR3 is TGTGCCAGCAGCCCAGGACTAGCGCCTAGCACAGATACGCAGTATTTT.

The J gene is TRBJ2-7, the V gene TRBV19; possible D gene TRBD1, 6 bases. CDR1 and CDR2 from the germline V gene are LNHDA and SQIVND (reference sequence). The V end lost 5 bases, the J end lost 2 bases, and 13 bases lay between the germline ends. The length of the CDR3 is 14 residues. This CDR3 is CASSALDSTYEQYF. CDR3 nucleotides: TGTGCCAGTAGTGCCCTGGACAGTACCTACGAGCAGTACTTC.

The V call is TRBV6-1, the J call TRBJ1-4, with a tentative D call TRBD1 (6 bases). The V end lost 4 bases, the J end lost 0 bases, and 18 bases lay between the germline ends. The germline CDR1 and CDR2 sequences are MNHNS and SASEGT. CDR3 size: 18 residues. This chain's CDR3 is CASSARGVSFSTNEKLFF. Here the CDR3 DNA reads TGTGCCAGCAGTGCCAGGGGAGTCTCTTTTTCAACTAATGAAAAACTGTTTTTT.